The present T cell receptor beta chain was sequenced within a study of cytomegalovirus exposure and HLA in healthy donors (dated 2017 in TCRdb). In terms of the full investigation: In an earlier analysis of some 610 of the donors, 276 Gb of sequence data and 120 million or so unique TCR beta sequences from about 179 million T cells were reported. About 280 gigabases of sequencing data and around 87 million unique TCR sequences were included in an early release covering about 600 HLA-typed donors. Of the 398 genotyped donors, roughly 85% fell in the genetic ancestry cluster associated with self-reported Caucasian donors. The study aimed to test whether cataloging public T cell receptors could reveal signatures of past pathogen exposure. The study used immunosequencing to profile the T cell repertoires of around 600 subjects and linked those repertoires to cytomegalovirus serostatus. A separate validation cohort of some 130 different subjects was used in addition to the approximately 640-subject first cohort. To predict cytomegalovirus infection status, the study combined high-throughput TCR immunosequencing, statistical association of individual TCRs with disease status, and machine learning. In a later analysis, previously published TCR beta repertoires from 500 to 750 donors were re-analyzed and high-resolution HLA genotyping was added so that TCR occurrence patterns could be studied. The later analysis used no new phenotypic data to find candidate immune exposures, relying instead on TCR beta sequences and their occurrence across donors. In an earlier analysis of 587 of the donors, high-throughput TCR beta sequencing was used to judge whether each TCR beta V gene segment behaved as functional or pseudogenic. Alongside the repertoire data, information on donor age, sex, ethnicity and CMV serostatus was compiled. Genome-wide SNP genotypes for about three fifths of the 666 donors were used in a later genetic analysis, which treated that subset as a discovery cohort. Every discovery cohort repertoire had been produced on one sequencing platform. Both class I and class II loci were covered by HLA typing, at four-digit resolution. The number of typed donors differed by locus: about 620-630 for A, B, C, DRB1 and DQB1; 500 to 550 for DQA1; 606 for DPA1; and about 450 for DPB1. Because of strong linkage in the cohort, roughly five DR-DQ haplotypes were treated as single units for association and clustering. Across some 400 genotyped donors of the cohort, an average of about 250,000 unique TCR beta nucleotide sequences per donor were sequenced, and 15% to 20% of those sequences were non-productive. What the work shows at the level of the full study, not this receptor alone: Sequencing depth was assumed to be roughly uniform across donors in the presence/absence analyses, though that assumption may not hold. An association between a missense DCLRE1C variant and V-gene and J-gene trimming of TCR beta chains was found in a later genetic analysis and replicated in an independent cohort. A group of highly shared sequence variants was considered likely to be a technical artifact of the sequencing pipeline. A total of about 150 TCR beta chains were listed by the study as associated with cytomegalovirus. Because some donors lacked HLA typing at each locus, the association tests relied only on the typed subset. A further reported finding was that TCR beta sequences accurately predicted the HLA-A and HLA-B alleles for most subjects in the first cohort. In a later analysis, HLA-associated TCR beta chains were found to be more clonally expanded and to have lower generation probabilities than equally common non-associated chains. Broadly in line with IMGT annotations, most TCR beta V segments showed up in productive rearrangements about 87% or about 30% of the time in an earlier analysis of a few hundred of the donors. A later analysis found that most CMV-associated TCR beta chains appeared HLA-restricted, with HLA associations seemingly driven largely by CMV exposure. When HLA alleles, especially DR and DQ, strongly co-occurred, attributing TCR associations to individual alleles was difficult. In a later genetic analysis, fewer N-insertions in productive TCRs were reported among donors in an Asian-associated ancestry cluster than the 666-donor mean. Because counts were too low, roughly 18 rarely observed V segments, including chromosome 9 orphons, were left out of the earlier analysis of about 620 of the donors. While some public TCRs were present in many individuals, most TCR sequences turned up only very rarely across donors. In this cohort, only TCR beta chains were sequenced, and detectable features were limited by the absence of alpha or paired-chain data. In vitro tests confirmed that a few of the cytomegalovirus-associated TCR beta chains recognize cytomegalovirus antigens. In both the original and validation cohorts, the classifier was reported to diagnose cytomegalovirus status with high specificity and sensitivity. The authors suggested that the approach could potentially be generalized to other disease states and immunological phenotypes. In a later analysis, the rate of TCR association differed among HLA loci, with DRB1 alleles having the most associated TCRs and HLA-C alleles having the fewest. Several of the top co-occurrence clusters appeared to be linked to parvovirus B19, influenza, CMV and Epstein-Barr virus, according to a later analysis. Because the 87-base-pair reads could not distinguish some IMGT-functional V segments, including TRBV6-2 and TRBV6-3, those segments were excluded. In a later analysis, 16,951 TCR beta sequences were associated with specific HLA alleles at a false discovery rate of 0.05. For the cohort, immune exposure information was limited to CMV serostatus. Linkage disequilibrium might explain the correlated functional status among segregating V segments, but an unknown experimental factor could not be excluded.

The cohort comprised more than 550 healthy bone marrow donors. At the time of sampling, all cohort members were nominally healthy, though unrecorded immune exposures were likely present. The donor tested CMV seropositive, placing the donor among the 250 to 300 seropositive members of the cohort. A peripheral blood sample was collected from each donor, and TCR beta sequencing was performed on peripheral blood mononuclear cells. The Qiagen DNeasy Blood Extraction Kit was used to extract genomic DNA from the blood cell samples. Comment on this clone: Its recognized antigen is unknown. No clone much larger than this one lies a single base away; base qualities are absent.

Libraries came from the immunoSEQ multiplex PCR assay. For the multiplex PCR, a mixture combining 60 forward primers for TCR Vbeta segments and 13 reverse primers for TCR Jbeta segments was used. Amplification of the CDR3 region of rearranged TCR beta genes was performed with a multiplex PCR assay on genomic DNA. The Illumina HiSeq System was used to sequence the amplified TCR beta libraries as 87-base-pair reads. Under the source paper's analysis protocol: Across the 670 or so repertoires, a later analysis counted 75 million to 90 million unique TCR beta chains, approximately 10 million of which were shared by at least two donors. Raw reads were error-corrected and collapsed into unique sequences with a nearest-neighbor algorithm that merged closely related sequences to remove PCR and sequencing errors. To assign V, D and J gene segments, CDR3 sequences were aligned to IMGT reference sequences. For a sequence to be retained, a match of at least six nucleotides was required to both a V gene segment and a J gene segment. Rearrangements were called productive when the CDR3 lacked stop codons and stayed in frame with V and J; all others were non-productive. Following IMGT convention, CDR3 was defined as the stretch from the second conserved V-encoded cysteine to the conserved J-encoded phenylalanine. The earlier analysis of 500 to 650 of the donors excluded any sequence lacking an unambiguous match to a single V gene segment. In an earlier analysis of around 600 of the donors, V segments were called functional above 56.7% productive rearrangements and were called segregating when the between-donor standard deviation exceeded 5%. A statistical classification framework was developed to diagnose cytomegalovirus status using the catalog of TCR beta chain sequences. V and J gene assignment, in a later analysis, came from comparing TCR nucleotide sequences with IMGT/GENE-DB human TR gene sequences. A later analysis assigned CDR3 sequences and most-parsimonious VDJ recombination scenarios with the TCRdist pipeline. A later analysis defined each TCR beta chain by its CDR3 amino acid sequence plus V-gene family, and excluded reads lacking a unique V-gene family. A later analysis removed 550 to 700 highly shared, low-generation-probability nucleotide sequences to deal with suspected cross-contamination and a sequencing artifact. For each public chain, a later analysis derived a clonal expansion index from normalized ranks of inferred template counts within each repertoire. A later analysis computed generation probabilities with a VDJ recombination model fitted to out-of-frame rearrangements, and checked the results against IGoR. In a later analysis, TCR-TCR, TCR-HLA and TCR-CMV co-occurrence was scored with hypergeometric tests, and a repertoire-size bias correction was applied to TCR pairs. To estimate false discovery rates, a later analysis permuted the HLA or CMV assignments 20 times. A later analysis grouped co-occurring TCRs with DBSCAN, adding TCRdist sequence similarity when clustering within HLA-allele-positive subsets. Repertoires with fewer than 30,000 or more than 120,000 public chains were left out of co-occurrence clustering, as were roughly five repertoires with anomalous nucleotide sharing. TCRdb took over this immuneACCESS table, retaining in-frame rearrangements with V and J assigned. Such tables are incomplete; in checked studies, under half of the missing clones stem from an unresolved V gene, and the remainder is unexplained. That table gives V, J and clone size, and the DNA gave D and trimming. This sample holds under 200,000 clones; 60% to 80% were observed only once. 11% to 15% of the sample rests with the top ten.

The CDR3 goes from the cysteine to the phenylalanine over 17 residues. Kept here is only the CDR3 DNA, which spans 51 bases and is read in frame from base 1. CDR1 and CDR2 are drawn from the germline V gene: MDHEN, SYDVKM. Trimming leaves V shorter by 6 bases and J shorter by 4 bases, with the junction holding 8 bases beyond the gene matches. The TCR comes from a man aged 50-59 years in good health and CMV-seropositive. Here the chain combines TRBV28 and TRBJ2-2; the central 13 bases match TRBD2. What was sequenced was PBMCs. This receptor has the CDR3 CASRELAGGPSTGELFF. The nucleotides are TGTGCCAGCAGGGAACTAGCGGGGGGGCCGAGCACCGGGGAGCTGTTTTTT.